These 15 T cell receptor beta chains were all obtained from the same sample, sequenced in a study of shared T cell receptors in the human thymus. TCRdb's copy holds only in-frame clones and misses some; the assay was immunoSEQ multiplex PCR. Of about 730,000 clones in the sample, 80% to 90% were seen once. Another study also made use of these data, one on human thymus T cells.

Sequenced sample: thymocytes. Receptor source: a girl less than two years old with a congenital heart defect.

This chain uses TRBV27 with TRBJ1-2; maybe TRBD1 (5 bases). The CDR3 length is 16 residues. Germline CDR1 is MNHEY and CDR2 is SMNVEV (reference sequence). Trimming removed 1 base at V and 2 bases at J, with 14 bases between. The CDR3 DNA reads as TGTGCCAGCAGTTTATTCGCAGGGTTGGGGAACTATGGCTACACCTTC. Translation: CASSLFAGLGNYGYTF.

The V gene is TRBV6-5, the J gene TRBJ1-6; 9 bases are shared with TRBD1. The CDR3 contains 14 residues. V shed 6 bases and J 8 bases; nucleotides not matched to a gene: 5. The germline gives CDR1 MNHEY, CDR2 SVGAGI. The DNA for the CDR3 is TGTGCCAGCAGGTCGGGACAGGGCTATTCACCCCTCCACTTT. This codes for CASRSGQGYSPLHF.

This clone was recorded only once. V is TRBV10-1 and J is TRBJ2-3, with 9 bases lining up with TRBD2. This CDR3 contains 20 residues. The germline V gene encodes CDR1 WNHNN and CDR2 SYGVQD (reference sequence). The J segment lost 6 bases and the V segment lost 0 bases, leaving 19 bases of the junction unmatched. The CDR3 region has the DNA TGCGCCAGCAGTGAGTCGCTGAAGCAGCGGGGGGAATCAAGGCAGGATACGCAGTATTTT. Amino acids: CASSESLKQRGESRQDTQYF.

J is TRBJ2-7 and V is TRBV2, with D unresolved. Germline V gene data show CDR1 as SNHLY and CDR2 as FYNNEI. The CDR3 has 13 residues. Trimming stripped 6 bases from V and 3 bases from J, with 12 bases between. The CDR3 DNA sequence: TGTGCCAGCAGGAAGGAACAGAGCTACGAGCAGTACTTC. Translating gives CASRKEQSYEQYF.

The J gene is TRBJ2-7, the V gene TRBV15, with D possibly TRBD2 on 7 matching bases. Germline assignment: CDR1 LNHNV and CDR2 YYDKDF (reference sequence). Trimming left V 4 bases short and J 2 bases short, with 15 bases between. The CDR3 consists of 15 residues. The CDR3 DNA follows: TGTGCCACCAGCAAAAGGGGGGGTATGGCCTACGAGCAGTACTTC. As protein: CATSKRGGMAYEQYF.

V usage is TRBV10-2 and J usage is TRBJ2-7; a weak D match, TRBD1 (5 bases). Trimming took 5 bases from V and 0 from J, leaving 11 bases between them. The CDR3 covers 14 residues. Germline CDR1 WSHSY, CDR2 SAAADI. CDR3 nucleotides: TGCGCCAGCAGTCGACACAGGAGCTCCTACGAGCAGTACTTC. Translated, it gives CASSRHRSSYEQYF.

V usage is TRBV27 and J usage is TRBJ1-6, with 7 bases identical to TRBD1. CDR1 is MNHEY, CDR2 SMNVEV, per germline (reference sequence). J was trimmed by 7 bases and V by 5 bases; bases with no gene match: 17. CDR3 length: 18 amino acids. CDR3: CASSLTGQPLLGNSPLHF. Here the CDR3 DNA reads TGTGCCAGCAGTCTAACGGGACAGCCGCTGTTGGGAAATTCACCCCTCCACTTT.

CDR3 region: CASSHTKCDRGYVEQYF. Written as DNA, the CDR3 is TGTGCCAGCAGCCATACCAAGTGTGACAGGGGCTACGTGGAGCAGTACTTC. The chain links TRBV4-2 to TRBJ2-7; TRBD1 aligns across 8 bases. The germline V gene encodes CDR1 LGHNA and CDR2 YNFKEQ. The CDR3 extends over 17 amino acids. V gave up 3 bases and J gave up 7 bases; unmatched junction bases: 17.

The chain combines TRBV5-1 with TRBJ1-2, with 7 bases lining up with TRBD1. J was trimmed by 8 bases and V by 4 bases; bases with no gene match: 5. The CDR3 is made up of 12 amino acids. Germline assignment: CDR1 SGHRS and CDR2 YFSETQ. The CDR3 region has the DNA TGCGCCAGCAGCATAGACAGGGAGGGCTACACCTTC. Translation gives CASSIDREGYTF.

This clone has only a few counts. The chain combines TRBV27 with TRBJ2-7; D is possibly TRBD1 (5 bases). Germline V gene sequence: CDR1 MNHEY, CDR2 SMNVEV (reference sequence). This CDR3 region has 14 residues. The V and J ends lost 6 bases and 2 bases respectively, with 14 bases between them. CDR3 coding DNA: TGTGCCAGCAGCAATTGGGGCGGAACCTACGAGCAGTACTTC. Translation: CASSNWGGTYEQYF.

The gene calls are TRBV2 and TRBJ1-2; tentatively, D is TRBD1 (5 bases). V was clipped by 7 bases and J by 1 base, with 13 bases between them. Germline-derived CDR1 and CDR2 are SNHLY and FYNNEI. This CDR3 region has 14 residues. Here the CDR3 reads CASNLSGYNYGYTF. CDR3 nucleotides: TGTGCCAGCAACCTATCAGGGTATAACTATGGCTACACCTTC. Complete variable domain (other parts from reference TRBV2 and TRBJ1-2): EPEVTQTPSHQVTQMGQEVILRCVPISNHLYFYWYRQILGQKVEFLVSFYNNEISEKSEIFDDQFSVERPDGSNFTLKIRSTKLEDSAMYFCASNLSGYNYGYTFGSGTRLTVV.

The chain is built from TRBV9 and TRBJ2-2, with TRBD1 matching over 9 bases. The CDR3 spans 15 residues. Germline trimming cut 1 base from V and 6 bases from J; bases unmatched to any gene: 4. CDR1 SGDLS and CDR2 YYNGEE come from the germline V gene. The CDR3 DNA reads TGTGCCAGCAGCGTATGGACAGGGGTGGCCGGGGAGCTGTTTTTT. Protein product: CASSVWTGVAGELFF.

This clone was picked up a small number of times. The chain joins TRBV4-1 to TRBJ2-5, with 7 bases fitting TRBD1. J gave up 2 bases and V 4 bases, and 7 bases lay outside the gene matches. The length of the CDR3 is 15 residues. Germline V CDR1 and CDR2: MGHRA, YSYEKL. CDR3 bases: TGCGCCAGCAGCCGAGCCGAGGGACAGCAAGAGACCCAGTACTTC. Amino acid sequence: CASSRAEGQQETQYF.

The chain carries TRBV10-3 and TRBJ2-7; D is undetermined. This CDR3 is built from 16 residues. Germline V gene data show CDR1 as ENHRY and CDR2 as SYGVKD. V lost 0 bases, J lost 2 bases, and 14 bases lay in between. The CDR3 sequence is CAISESWQDLPYEQYF. CDR3 DNA: TGTGCCATCAGTGAGTCGTGGCAGGATCTCCCCTACGAGCAGTACTTC.

The genes are TRBV19 and TRBJ2-6; D is ambiguous. The V end lost 3 bases, the J end lost 0 bases, and 12 bases lay between the germline ends. The V gene's germline CDR1 is LNHDA and CDR2 SQIVND (reference sequence). The CDR3 runs to 17 residues. The CDR3 is CASSMSKDCSGANVLTF. As DNA, the CDR3 is TGTGCCAGTAGTATGAGTAAAGATTGCTCTGGGGCCAACGTCCTGACTTTC.